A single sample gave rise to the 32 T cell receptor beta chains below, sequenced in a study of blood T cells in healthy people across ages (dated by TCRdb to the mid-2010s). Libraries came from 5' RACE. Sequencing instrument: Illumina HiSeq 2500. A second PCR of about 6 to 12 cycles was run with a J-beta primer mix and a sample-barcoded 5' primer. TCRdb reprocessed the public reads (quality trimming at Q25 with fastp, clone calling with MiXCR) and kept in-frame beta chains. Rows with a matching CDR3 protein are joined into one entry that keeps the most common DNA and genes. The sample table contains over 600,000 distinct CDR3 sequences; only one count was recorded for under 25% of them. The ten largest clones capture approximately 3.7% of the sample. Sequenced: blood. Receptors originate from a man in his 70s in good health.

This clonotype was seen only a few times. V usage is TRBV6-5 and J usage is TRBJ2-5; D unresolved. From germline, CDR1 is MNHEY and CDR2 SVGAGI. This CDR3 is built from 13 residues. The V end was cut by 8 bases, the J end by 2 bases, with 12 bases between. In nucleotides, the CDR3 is TGTGCCAGCTCCGGGCCTCTTCAAGAGACCCAGTACTTC. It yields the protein CASSGPLQETQYF.

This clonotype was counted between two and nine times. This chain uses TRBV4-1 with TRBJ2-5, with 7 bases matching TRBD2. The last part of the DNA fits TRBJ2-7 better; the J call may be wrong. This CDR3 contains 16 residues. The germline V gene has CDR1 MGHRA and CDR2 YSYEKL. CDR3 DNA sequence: TGCGCCAGCAGCCAAAAAAACCGGGGGGACGGGGACGAGCAGTACTTC. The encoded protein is CASSQKNRGDGDEQYF.

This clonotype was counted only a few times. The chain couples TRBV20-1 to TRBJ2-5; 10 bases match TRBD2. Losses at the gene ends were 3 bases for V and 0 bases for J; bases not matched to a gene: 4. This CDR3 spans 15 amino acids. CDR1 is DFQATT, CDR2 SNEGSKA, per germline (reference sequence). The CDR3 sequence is CSARTSGPYQETQYF. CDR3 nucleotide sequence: TGCAGTGCTAGGACTAGCGGGCCGTACCAAGAGACCCAGTACTTC.

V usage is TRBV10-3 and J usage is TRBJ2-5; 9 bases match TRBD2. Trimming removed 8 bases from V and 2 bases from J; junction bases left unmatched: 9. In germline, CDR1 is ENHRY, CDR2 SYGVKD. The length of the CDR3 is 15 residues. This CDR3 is CAIALSGSTQETQYF. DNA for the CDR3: TGTGCCATCGCCCTTAGCGGGAGTACGCAAGAGACCCAGTACTTC.

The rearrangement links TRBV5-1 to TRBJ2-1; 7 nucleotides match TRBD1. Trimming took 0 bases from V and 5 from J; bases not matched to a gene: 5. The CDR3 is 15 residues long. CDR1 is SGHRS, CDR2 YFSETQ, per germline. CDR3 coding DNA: TGCGCCAGCAGCTTGGCCCCAGGGGGTCACAATGAGCAGTTCTTC. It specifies CASSLAPGGHNEQFF.

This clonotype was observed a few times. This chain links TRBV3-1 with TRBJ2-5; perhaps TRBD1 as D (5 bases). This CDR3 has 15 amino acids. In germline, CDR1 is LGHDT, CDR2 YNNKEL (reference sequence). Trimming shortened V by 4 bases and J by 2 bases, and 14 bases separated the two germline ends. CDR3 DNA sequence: TGTGCCAGCAGCCCCGCCAGGGTGGTACAAGAGACCCAGTACTTC. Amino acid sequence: CASSPARVVQETQYF.

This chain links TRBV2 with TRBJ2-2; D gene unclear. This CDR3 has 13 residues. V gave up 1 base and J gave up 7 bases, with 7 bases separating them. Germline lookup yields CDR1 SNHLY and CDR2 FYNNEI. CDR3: CASSEERIGELFF. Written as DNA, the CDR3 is TGTGCCAGCAGTGAAGAGAGGATCGGGGAGCTGTTTTTT.

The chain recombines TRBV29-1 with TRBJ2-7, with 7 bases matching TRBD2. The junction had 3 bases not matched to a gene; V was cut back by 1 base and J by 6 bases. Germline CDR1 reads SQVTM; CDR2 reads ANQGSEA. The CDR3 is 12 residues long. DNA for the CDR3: TGCAGCGTTGAAGGGGGGAGGGGCGAGCAGTACTTC. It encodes CSVEGGRGEQYF.

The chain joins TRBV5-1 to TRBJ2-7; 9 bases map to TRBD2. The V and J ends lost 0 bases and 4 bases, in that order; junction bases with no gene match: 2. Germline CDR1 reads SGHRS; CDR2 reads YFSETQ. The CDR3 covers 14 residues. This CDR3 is CASSLETSGYEQYF. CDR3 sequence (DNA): TGCGCCAGCAGCTTGGAGACTAGCGGTTACGAGCAGTACTTC.

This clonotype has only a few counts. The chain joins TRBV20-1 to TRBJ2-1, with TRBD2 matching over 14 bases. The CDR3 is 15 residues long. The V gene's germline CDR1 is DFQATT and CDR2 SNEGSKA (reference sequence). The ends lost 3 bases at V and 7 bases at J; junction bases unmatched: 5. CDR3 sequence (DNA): TGCAGTGCTAGCGGGACTAGCGGGAGTGGTAATGAGCAGTTCTTC. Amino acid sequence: CSASGTSGSGNEQFF.

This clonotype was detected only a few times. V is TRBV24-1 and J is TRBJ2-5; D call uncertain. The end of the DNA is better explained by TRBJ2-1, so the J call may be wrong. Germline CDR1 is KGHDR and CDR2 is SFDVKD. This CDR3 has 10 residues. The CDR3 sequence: CATAGASQFF. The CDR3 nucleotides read TGTGCCACTGCAGGTGCCTCGCAGTTCTTC.

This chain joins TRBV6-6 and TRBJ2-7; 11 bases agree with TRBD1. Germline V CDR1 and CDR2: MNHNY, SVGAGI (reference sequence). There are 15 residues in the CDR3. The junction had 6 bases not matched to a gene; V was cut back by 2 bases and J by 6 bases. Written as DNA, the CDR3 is TGTGCCAGCAGTTACGCCCCCGGGACAGGGGGCGAGCAGTACTTC. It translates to CASSYAPGTGGEQYF.

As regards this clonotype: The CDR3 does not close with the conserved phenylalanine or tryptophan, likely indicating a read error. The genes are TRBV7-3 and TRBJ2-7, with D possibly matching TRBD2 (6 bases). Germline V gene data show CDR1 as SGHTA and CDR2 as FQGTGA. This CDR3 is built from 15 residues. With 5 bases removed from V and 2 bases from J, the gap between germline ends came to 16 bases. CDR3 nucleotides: TGTGCCAGCAGCCTAAGCCCTAGCGCCGCCTACGAGCAGTACTGC. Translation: CASSLSPSAAYEQYC.

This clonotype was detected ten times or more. The CDR3 protein is CASSPPPGLAGAYNEQFF. In DNA, the CDR3 is TGTGCCAGCAGTCCACCCCCGGGACTAGCGGGAGCCTACAATGAGCAGTTCTTC. The gene calls are TRBV12-3 or TRBV12-4 and TRBJ2-1, with 14 bases fitting TRBD2. The CDR3 totals 18 residues. V was pared by 5 bases and J by 2 bases, with 8 bases of the junction left unmatched.

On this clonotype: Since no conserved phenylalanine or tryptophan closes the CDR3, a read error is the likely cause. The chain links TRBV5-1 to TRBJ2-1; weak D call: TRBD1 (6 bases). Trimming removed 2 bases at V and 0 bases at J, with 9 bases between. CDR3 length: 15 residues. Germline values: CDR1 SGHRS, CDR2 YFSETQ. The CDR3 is CASSLQGSSYNEQFL. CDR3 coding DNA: TGCGCCAGCAGCTTACAGGGAAGCTCCTACAATGAGCAGTTCCTC.

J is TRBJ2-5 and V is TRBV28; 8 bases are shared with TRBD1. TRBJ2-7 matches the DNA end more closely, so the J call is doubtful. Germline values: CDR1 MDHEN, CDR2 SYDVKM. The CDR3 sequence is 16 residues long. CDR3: CASSPGADRGSYEQYF. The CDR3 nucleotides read TGTGCCAGCAGTCCAGGGGCTGACAGGGGAAGCTACGAGCAGTACTTC.

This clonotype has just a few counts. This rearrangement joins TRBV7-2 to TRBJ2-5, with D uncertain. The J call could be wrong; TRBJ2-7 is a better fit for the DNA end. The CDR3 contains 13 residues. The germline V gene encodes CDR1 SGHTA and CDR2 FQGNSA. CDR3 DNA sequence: TGTGCCAGCAGCTCCGTAACCCCCTACGAGCAGTACTTC. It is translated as CASSSVTPYEQYF.

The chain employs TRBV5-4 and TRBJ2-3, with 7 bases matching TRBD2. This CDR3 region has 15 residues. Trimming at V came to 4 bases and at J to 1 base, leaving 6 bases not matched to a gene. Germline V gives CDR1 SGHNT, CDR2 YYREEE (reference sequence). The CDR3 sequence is CASSIGLEGTDTQYF. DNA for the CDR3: TGTGCCAGCAGCATCGGACTAGAAGGCACAGATACGCAGTATTTT.

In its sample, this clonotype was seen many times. This CDR3 reads CSARDLRREGYNEQFF. The CDR3 bases are TGCAGTGCTAGAGATCTTCGGCGGGAGGGGTACAATGAGCAGTTCTTC. This chain joins TRBV20-1 and TRBJ2-1, with 9 bases aligning to TRBD2. J gave up 4 bases and V 0 bases, and 7 bases lay outside the gene matches. This CDR3 is built from 16 residues. The germline gives CDR1 DFQATT, CDR2 SNEGSKA (reference sequence).

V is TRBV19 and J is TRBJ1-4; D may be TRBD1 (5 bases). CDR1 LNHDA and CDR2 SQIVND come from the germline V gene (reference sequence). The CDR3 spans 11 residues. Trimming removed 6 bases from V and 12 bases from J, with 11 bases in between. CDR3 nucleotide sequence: TGTGCCAGTAGCGTGACGGGGCAACTGTTTTTT. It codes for CASSVTGQLFF.

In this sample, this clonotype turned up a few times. CDR3 sequence reads: CASSQDQGKMNTEAFF. The DNA for the CDR3 is TGCGCCAGCAGCCAAGATCAGGGGAAGATGAACACTGAAGCTTTCTTT. This chain links TRBV4-1 with TRBJ1-1; tentatively, D is TRBD1 (6 bases). V dropped 0 bases and J dropped 0 bases, with 11 bases sitting between them. The CDR3 has 16 residues. CDR1 and CDR2 (germline): MGHRA, YSYEKL.

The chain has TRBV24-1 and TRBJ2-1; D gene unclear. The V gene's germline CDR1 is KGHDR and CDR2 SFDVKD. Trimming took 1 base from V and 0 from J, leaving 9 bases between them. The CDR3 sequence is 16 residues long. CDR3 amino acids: CATSDFPQSSYNEQFF. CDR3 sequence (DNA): TGTGCCACCAGTGATTTCCCCCAGAGCTCCTACAATGAGCAGTTCTTC.

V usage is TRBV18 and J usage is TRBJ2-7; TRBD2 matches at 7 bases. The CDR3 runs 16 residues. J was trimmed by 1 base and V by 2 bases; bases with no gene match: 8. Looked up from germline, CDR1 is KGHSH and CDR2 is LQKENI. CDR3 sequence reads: CASSPSPGGVSYEQYF. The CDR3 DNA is TGTGCCAGCTCACCATCCCCGGGAGGCGTTTCCTACGAGCAGTACTTC.

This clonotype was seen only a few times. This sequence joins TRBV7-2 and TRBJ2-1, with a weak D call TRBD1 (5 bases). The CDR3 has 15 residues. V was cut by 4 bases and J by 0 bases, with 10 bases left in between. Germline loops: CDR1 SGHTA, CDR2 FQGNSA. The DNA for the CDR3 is TGTGCCAGCAGCTCCGACAGAGCCTCCTACAATGAGCAGTTCTTC. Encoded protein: CASSSDRASYNEQFF.

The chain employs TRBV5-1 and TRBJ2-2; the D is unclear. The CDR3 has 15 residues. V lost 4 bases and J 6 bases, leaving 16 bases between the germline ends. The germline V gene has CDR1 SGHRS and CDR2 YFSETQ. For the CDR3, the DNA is TGCGCCAGCAGCAACCTAAACGACCGGCCCGGGGAGCTGTTTTTT. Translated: CASSNLNDRPGELFF.

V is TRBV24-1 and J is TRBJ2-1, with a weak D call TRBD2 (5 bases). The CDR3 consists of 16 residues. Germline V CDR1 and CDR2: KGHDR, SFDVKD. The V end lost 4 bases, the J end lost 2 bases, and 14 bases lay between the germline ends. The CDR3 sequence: CATSDPKGSPYNEQFF. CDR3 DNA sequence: TGTGCCACCAGTGACCCCAAAGGGAGCCCCTACAATGAGCAGTTCTTC.

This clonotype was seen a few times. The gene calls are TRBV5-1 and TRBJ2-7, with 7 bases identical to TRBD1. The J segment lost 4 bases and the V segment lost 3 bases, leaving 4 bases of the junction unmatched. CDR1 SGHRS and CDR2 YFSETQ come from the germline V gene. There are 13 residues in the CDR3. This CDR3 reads CASSWDSLYEQYF. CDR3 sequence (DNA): TGCGCCAGCAGCTGGGACAGCCTTTACGAGCAGTACTTC.

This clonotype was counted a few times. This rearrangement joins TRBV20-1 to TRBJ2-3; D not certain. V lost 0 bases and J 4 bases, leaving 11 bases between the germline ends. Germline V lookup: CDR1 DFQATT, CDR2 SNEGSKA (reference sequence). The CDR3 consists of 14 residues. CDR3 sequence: CSARDMYYADTQYF. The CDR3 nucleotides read TGCAGTGCTAGAGATATGTATTATGCAGATACGCAGTATTTT.

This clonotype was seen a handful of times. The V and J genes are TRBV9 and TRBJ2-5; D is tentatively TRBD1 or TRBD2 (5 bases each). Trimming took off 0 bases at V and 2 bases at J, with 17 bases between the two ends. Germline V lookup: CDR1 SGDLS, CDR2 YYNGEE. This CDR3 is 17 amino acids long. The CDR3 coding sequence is TGTGCCAGCAGCGTAGCAGCAGGGACCAACGGACAAGAGACCCAGTACTTC. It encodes CASSVAAGTNGQETQYF.

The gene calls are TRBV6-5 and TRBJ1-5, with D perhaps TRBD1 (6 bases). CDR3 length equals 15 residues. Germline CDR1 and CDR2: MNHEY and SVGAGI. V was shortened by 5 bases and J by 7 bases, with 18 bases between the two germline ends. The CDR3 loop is CASSPNPGTQQPQHF. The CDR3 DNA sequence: TGTGCCAGCAGTCCCAACCCTGGGACACAACAGCCCCAGCATTTT.

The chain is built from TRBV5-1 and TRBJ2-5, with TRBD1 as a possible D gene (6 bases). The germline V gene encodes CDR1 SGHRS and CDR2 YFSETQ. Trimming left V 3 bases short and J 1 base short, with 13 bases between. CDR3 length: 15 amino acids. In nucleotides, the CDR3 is TGCGCCAGCAGCTCAACAGGGAGCCCCCAAGAGACCCAGTACTTC. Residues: CASSSTGSPQETQYF.

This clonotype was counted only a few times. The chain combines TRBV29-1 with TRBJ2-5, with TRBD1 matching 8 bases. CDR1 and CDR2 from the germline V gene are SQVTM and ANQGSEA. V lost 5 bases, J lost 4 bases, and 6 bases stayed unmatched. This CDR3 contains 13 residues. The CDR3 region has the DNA TGCAGCGTTAGGACAGGGAATTTAGAGACCCAGTACTTC. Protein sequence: CSVRTGNLETQYF. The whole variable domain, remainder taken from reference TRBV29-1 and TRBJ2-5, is SAVISQKPSRDICQRGTSLTIQCQVDSQVTMMFWYRQQPGQSLTLIATANQGSEATYESGFVIDKFPISRPNLTFSTLTVSNMSPEDSSIYLCSVRTGNLETQYFGPGTRLLVL.